The 32 T cell receptor beta chains in this list originate from one sample, sequenced in a study of blood T cell repertoires in COVID-19. Clones were read by immunoSEQ multiplex PCR, and TCRdb kept only the in-frame ones, dropping some. This sample yields 250,000 to 350,000 clones, of which 85% to 90% are seen a single time; under 3% belongs to the top ten. Sequencing was carried out using PBMCs or T cells enriched from blood (not recorded which). These receptors all come from a young woman who had recovered from COVID-19.

A single count supports this clone. The J gene is TRBJ1-6, the V gene TRBV6-5; D call uncertain. Germline CDR1 and CDR2: MNHEY and SVGAGI. The CDR3 covers 14 residues. V shed 6 bases and J shed 5 bases, with 11 bases lying between them. The CDR3 nucleotides are TGTGCCAGCAGATTTGGGCCCGATAATTCACCCCTCCACTTT. Its protein product is CASRFGPDNSPLHF.

Only one count was recorded for this clone. J is TRBJ2-5 and V is TRBV9, with TRBD1 identical over 11 bases. Losses at the gene ends were 4 bases for V and 4 bases for J; bases not matched to a gene: 6. This CDR3 has 15 residues. Germline CDR1 reads SGDLS; CDR2 reads YYNGEE. The CDR3 spells CASSTRTGGRETQYF. The CDR3 region has the DNA TGTGCCAGCAGCACAAGGACAGGGGGCAGAGAGACCCAGTACTTC.

This CDR3 is CASSLSRQVISGANVLTF. The CDR3 nucleotides are TGTGCCAGCAGCTTATCTCGACAGGTGATCTCTGGGGCCAACGTCCTGACTTTC. The chain links TRBV11-2 to TRBJ2-6; tentative D call: TRBD1 (6 bases). The ends were cut back, 2 bases at V and 0 bases at J, with 14 bases in the middle. The CDR3 is 18 residues long. Germline assignment: CDR1 SGHAT and CDR2 FQNNGV.

The V call is TRBV21-1, the J call TRBJ1-2. TRBV21-1 is a pseudogene. This CDR3 has 15 amino acids. CDR3: CASSKRARRTYGYTF. The CDR3 coding sequence is TGTGCCAGCAGCAAACGGGCGCGGAGGACGTATGGCTACACCTTC.

The CDR3 reads CASSLGGREVANTEAFF. As DNA, the CDR3 is TGTGCCAGCAGCTTGGGGGGGCGCGAGGTTGCAAACACTGAAGCTTTCTTT. V usage is TRBV5-4 and J usage is TRBJ1-1; a possible D gene is TRBD1 (6 bases). The V and J ends lost 0 bases and 2 bases respectively, with 17 bases between them. This CDR3 region has 17 residues. Germline lookup yields CDR1 SGHNT and CDR2 YYREEE (reference sequence).

This rearrangement joins TRBV11-2 to TRBJ1-2; 9 bases are shared with TRBD1. Germline V gene lookup returns CDR1 SGHAT and CDR2 FQNNGV. This CDR3 has 14 residues. The junction had 1 base not matched to a gene; V was cut back by 0 bases and J by 5 bases. As DNA, the CDR3 is TGTGCCAGCAGCTTAGAGACAGGGGGGTATGGCTACACCTTC. This codes for CASSLETGGYGYTF.

The rearrangement uses TRBV6-5 and TRBJ2-1, with 10 bases identical to TRBD2. Germline trimming cut 8 bases from V and 6 bases from J; bases unmatched to any gene: 4. Per the germline V gene, CDR1 is MNHEY and CDR2 is SVGAGI. CDR3 size: 13 residues. The chain's CDR3 is CASGPSGGNEQFF. CDR3 DNA: TGTGCCAGCGGCCCTAGCGGGGGCAATGAGCAGTTCTTC.

This chain joins TRBV6-5 and TRBJ2-6; maybe TRBD2 (7 bases). The CDR3 has 14 residues. V was cut by 10 bases and J by 4 bases, with 14 bases left in between. Germline CDR1 is MNHEY and CDR2 is SVGAGI. The CDR3 region is CAILGGVGANVLTF. In DNA, the CDR3 is TGTGCCATCCTAGGGGGGGTCGGGGCCAACGTCCTGACTTTC.

The V gene is TRBV19, the J gene TRBJ2-2, with D possibly being TRBD1 (5 bases). The CDR3 is made up of 13 amino acids. Germline V lookup: CDR1 LNHDA, CDR2 SQIVND (reference sequence). V was shortened by 10 bases and J by 7 bases, with 16 bases between the two germline ends. The CDR3 nucleotides read TGTGCCACTTCAGGGATGAGAGGCGGGGAGCTGTTTTTT. It is translated as CATSGMRGGELFF.

The chain joins TRBV20-1 to TRBJ1-6, with D uncertain. V dropped 5 bases and J dropped 7 bases, with 6 bases sitting between them. Per the germline V gene, CDR1 is DFQATT and CDR2 is SNEGSKA (reference sequence). The CDR3 totals 11 residues. CDR3 amino acids: CSALENSPLHF. CDR3 sequence (DNA): TGCAGTGCTTTAGAGAATTCACCCCTCCACTTT.

V usage is TRBV19 and J usage is TRBJ2-7, with D perhaps TRBD1 (6 bases). Germline lookup yields CDR1 LNHDA and CDR2 SQIVND (reference sequence). The CDR3 length is 15 residues. Trimming stripped 7 bases from V and 3 bases from J, with 19 bases between. The CDR3 spells CASIKDREINYEQYF. The DNA for the CDR3 is TGTGCCAGTATTAAGGACAGAGAGATAAACTACGAGCAGTACTTC.

The chain joins TRBV5-1 to TRBJ2-3; tentatively, D is TRBD1 (5 bases). Germline V gene data show CDR1 as SGHRS and CDR2 as YFSETQ. The CDR3 is 13 amino acids. The V end was cut by 2 bases, the J end by 5 bases, with 9 bases between. CDR3 sequence: CASSFQGKDTQYF. The DNA for the CDR3 is TGCGCCAGCAGCTTCCAGGGTAAAGATACGCAGTATTTT.

The chain links TRBV5-1 to TRBJ2-5, with 8 bases fitting TRBD1. The CDR3 loop spans 18 amino acids. CDR1 is SGHRS and CDR2 is YFSETQ in the germline V gene. With V trimmed by 6 bases and J by 3 bases, 19 bases remained unmatched. The CDR3 spells CASTTGDRGPLEEETQYF. The CDR3 nucleotides are TGCGCCAGCACCACCGGTGACAGGGGCCCATTGGAGGAAGAGACCCAGTACTTC.

This chain connects TRBV7-5 to TRBJ1-5. TRBV7-5 is given as a pseudogene. This CDR3 spans 16 amino acids. CDR3 nucleotides: TGTGCCAGAAGCTTAGTTAGGCGGGTTAGCAATCAGCCCCAGCATTTT. Translated, it gives CARSLVRRVSNQPQHF.

The rearrangement uses TRBV7-3 and TRBJ1-1; no definite D call. Trimming left V 5 bases short and J 3 bases short, with 10 bases between. The CDR3 has 13 residues. Germline values: CDR1 SGHTA, CDR2 FQGTGA. The CDR3 region has the DNA TGTGCCAGCAGCCCAAAAGCCCACACTGAAGCTTTCTTT. This encodes CASSPKAHTEAFF.

This chain uses TRBV15 with TRBJ2-5, with 7 nucleotides matching TRBD1. Germline CDR1 reads LNHNV; CDR2 reads YYDKDF (reference sequence). The trim removed 7 bases at V and 0 bases at J, leaving 5 bases unmatched. This CDR3 spans 14 amino acids. The DNA for the CDR3 is TGTGCCACCACTAAACAGGGGTACCAAGAGACCCAGTACTTC. Translation gives CATTKQGYQETQYF.

The gene calls are TRBV4-1 and TRBJ2-7; 7 positions agree with TRBD1. CDR3 length equals 14 residues. Germline CDR1 and CDR2: MGHRA and YSYEKL. J lost 2 bases, V lost 2 bases, and 3 bases had no gene match. CDR3 sequence: CASSQPGQTYEQYF. CDR3 nucleotides: TGCGCCAGCAGCCAACCGGGACAGACCTACGAGCAGTACTTC.

This chain links TRBV11-2 with TRBJ1-4, with D hard to call. Germline V lookup: CDR1 SGHAT, CDR2 FQNNGV. Trimming removed 5 bases at V and 7 bases at J, with 14 bases between. This CDR3 region has 14 residues. CDR3: CASSPDTASEKLFF. The DNA of the CDR3 is TGTGCCAGCAGCCCAGATACAGCAAGTGAAAAACTGTTTTTT.

The gene calls are TRBV4-2 and TRBJ2-1; a weak D match, TRBD2 (6 bases). V was pared by 0 bases and J by 7 bases, with 16 bases between. The CDR3 covers 16 residues. CDR1 LGHNA and CDR2 YNFKEQ come from the germline V gene. CDR3 nucleotides: TGTGCCAGCAGCCAAGATACTAGCAGCTCCCGGAATGAGCAGTTCTTC. Amino acids: CASSQDTSSSRNEQFF.

In this sample, this clone turned up once. This sample includes further DNA sequences coding for the same CDR3. The rearrangement joins TRBV9 to TRBJ2-5, with D possibly being TRBD1 (6 bases). The CDR3 totals 14 residues. V was shortened by 0 bases and J by 5 bases, with 11 bases between the two germline ends. Germline assignment: CDR1 SGDLS and CDR2 YYNGEE. CDR3 sequence (DNA): TGTGCCAGCAGCGTAGACAGGGTCCGGGAGACCCAGTACTTC. This translates into CASSVDRVRETQYF.

The chain uses TRBV5-4 and TRBJ2-1, with TRBD2 matching over 8 bases. This CDR3 is 15 amino acids long. The V and J ends lost 3 bases and 3 bases, in that order; junction bases with no gene match: 5. In germline, CDR1 is SGHNT, CDR2 YYREEE (reference sequence). CDR3 in amino acids: CASSSSTSVYNEQFF. CDR3 nucleotides: TGTGCCAGCAGCTCTTCGACTAGCGTCTACAATGAGCAGTTCTTC.

The genes are TRBV5-1 and TRBJ2-5; TRBD2 matches 10 bases. Per the germline V gene, CDR1 is SGHRS and CDR2 is YFSETQ. J was trimmed by 5 bases and V by 4 bases; bases with no gene match: 20. The CDR3 spans 19 residues. The CDR3 here is CASSPGSGGAAVAWETQYF. CDR3 sequence (DNA): TGCGCCAGCAGCCCGGGGAGCGGGGGGGCCGCCGTCGCTTGGGAGACCCAGTACTTC.

A remark on this clone: Other DNA sequences of this sample code for an identical CDR3. The J gene is TRBJ2-7, the V gene TRBV5-1; possibly TRBD1 for D (5 bases). The length of the CDR3 is 14 residues. Trimming took 2 bases from V and 2 from J, leaving 11 bases between them. CDR1 SGHRS and CDR2 YFSETQ come from the germline V gene. CDR3: CASSLDSHAYEQYF. The DNA of the CDR3 is TGCGCCAGCAGCTTAGACAGCCACGCCTACGAGCAGTACTTC. Full variable domain (rest looked up from reference TRBV5-1 and TRBJ2-7): KAGVTQTPRYLIKTRGQQVTLSCSPISGHRSVSWYQQTPGQGLQFLFEYFSETQRNKGNFPGRFSGRQFSNSRSEMNVSTLELGDSALYLCASSLDSHAYEQYFGPGTRLTVT.

The V and J genes are TRBV18 and TRBJ1-4, with D unclear. Germline loops: CDR1 KGHSH, CDR2 LQKENI. Trimming took off 3 bases at V and 4 bases at J, with 12 bases between the two ends. The CDR3 has 15 amino acids. In nucleotides, the CDR3 is TGTGCCAGCTCACCCGACGGAGCACGTAATGAAAAACTGTTTTTT. Protein: CASSPDGARNEKLFF.

V is TRBV5-1 and J is TRBJ1-3; possibly TRBD1 for D (6 bases). Trimming shortened V by 4 bases and J by 8 bases, and 22 bases separated the two germline ends. The CDR3 runs to 16 residues. Germline V lookup: CDR1 SGHRS, CDR2 YFSETQ. CDR3 DNA: TGCGCCAGCAGCCTCTACGGGAGGGGGACGAGTTACACCATATATTTT. Translation gives CASSLYGRGTSYTIYF. The full variable domain, with the rest looked up from reference TRBV5-1 and TRBJ1-3, is KAGVTQTPRYLIKTRGQQVTLSCSPISGHRSVSWYQQTPGQGLQFLFEYFSETQRNKGNFPGRFSGRQFSNSRSEMNVSTLELGDSALYLCASSLYGRGTSYTIYFGEGSWLTVV.

The genes are TRBV10-3 and TRBJ1-3; D may be TRBD1 (6 bases). Germline loops: CDR1 ENHRY, CDR2 SYGVKD. The CDR3 length is 17 residues. V was shortened by 0 bases and J by 0 bases, with 12 bases between the two germline ends. The chain's CDR3 is CAISESGQLHSGNTIYF. CDR3 DNA: TGTGCCATCAGTGAGTCTGGACAGTTGCACTCTGGAAACACCATATATTTT.

The V call is TRBV7-9, the J call TRBJ2-3, with 9 nucleotides matching TRBD2. The CDR3 is 15 residues long. Germline V lookup: CDR1 SEHNR, CDR2 FQNEAQ (reference sequence). V dropped 2 bases and J dropped 9; count of bases not matched to a gene: 9. CDR3 loop: CASSLLGGGEGTQYF. The CDR3 DNA reads as TGTGCCAGCAGCTTATTAGGCGGGGGGGAAGGGACGCAGTATTTT. Supplemented by reference TRBV7-9 and TRBJ2-3, the full variable domain reads DTGVSQNPRHKITKRGQNVTFRCDPISEHNRLYWYRQTLGQGPEFLTYFQNEAQLEKSRLLSDRFSAERPKGSFSTLEIQRTEQGDSAMYLCASSLLGGGEGTQYFGPGTRLTVL.

Written as DNA, the CDR3 is TGTGCCACCAGTGATTTGCGGACAGGGGGCCAAGAGACCCAGTACTTC. It specifies CATSDLRTGGQETQYF. The J gene is TRBJ2-5, the V gene TRBV24-1, with 10 bases that match TRBD1. Germline CDR1 KGHDR, CDR2 SFDVKD. CDR3 length: 16 residues. The junction had 1 base not matched to a gene; V was cut back by 0 bases and J by 1 base.

This chain links TRBV10-3 with TRBJ1-1, with 7 bases fitting TRBD1. The CDR3 sequence is 14 residues long. J gave up 0 bases and V 7 bases, and 5 bases lay outside the gene matches. The germline V gene encodes CDR1 ENHRY and CDR2 SYGVKD. DNA for the CDR3: TGTGCCATCACCGCAGGGGGTTTGAACACTGAAGCTTTCTTT. Amino acid sequence: CAITAGGLNTEAFF.

This chain joins TRBV6-5 and TRBJ1-1, with no clear D. V shed 6 bases and J shed 0 bases, with 11 bases lying between them. Germline CDR1 and CDR2: MNHEY and SVGAGI. The CDR3 runs to 14 residues. The DNA of the CDR3 is TGTGCCAGCAGCGACGCCAGGTTGAACACTGAAGCTTTCTTT. Amino acids: CASSDARLNTEAFF.

The genes are TRBV11-2 and TRBJ2-7; 10 nucleotides agree with TRBD1. The J segment lost 6 bases and the V segment lost 4 bases, leaving 6 bases of the junction unmatched. CDR1 and CDR2 (germline): SGHAT, FQNNGV. The CDR3 sequence is 14 residues long. CDR3 coding DNA: TGTGCCAGCAGCTCAAGGACAGGGGGGCGCGAGCAGTACTTC. Amino acid sequence: CASSSRTGGREQYF.

This chain connects TRBV29-1 to TRBJ1-6; TRBD1 matches at 7 bases. Germline V gene lookup returns CDR1 SQVTM and CDR2 ANQGSEA. The V gene end was trimmed by 6 bases and the J gene end by 7 bases; junction bases not matched to a gene: 6. The length of the CDR3 is 13 residues. This chain's CDR3 is CSVGGGSNSPLHF. In nucleotides, the CDR3 is TGCAGCGTCGGAGGGGGCTCAAATTCACCCCTCCACTTT.